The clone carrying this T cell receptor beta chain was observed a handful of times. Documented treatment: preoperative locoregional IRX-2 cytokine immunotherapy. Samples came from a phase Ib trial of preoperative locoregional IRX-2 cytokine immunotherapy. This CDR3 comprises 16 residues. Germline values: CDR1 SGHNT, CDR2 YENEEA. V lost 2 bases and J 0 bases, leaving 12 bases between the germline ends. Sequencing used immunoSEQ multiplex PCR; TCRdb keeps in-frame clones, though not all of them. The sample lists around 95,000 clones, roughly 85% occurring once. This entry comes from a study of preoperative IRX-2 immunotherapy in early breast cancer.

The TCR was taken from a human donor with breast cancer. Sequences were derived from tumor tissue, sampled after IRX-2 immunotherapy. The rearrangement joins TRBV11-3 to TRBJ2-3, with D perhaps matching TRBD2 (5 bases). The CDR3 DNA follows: TGTGCCAGCAGCTTAAGACGGGATACTAGCACAGATACGCAGTATTTT. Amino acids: CASSLRRDTSTDTQYF.